These T cell receptor beta chains were read from a single sample in a study of early T cells in non-severe SARS-CoV-2 infection. TCRdb re-called the 5' RACE reads through MiXCR, storing one row per CDR3 protein. The profile shows approximately 80,000 distinct CDR3 sequences, roughly 12% of them singletons. Here the sequenced sample was whole blood, taken at baseline. These receptor sequences come from an adult who was a healthcare worker with PCR-confirmed SARS-CoV-2 infection or an uninfected control (not recorded which). Each CDR3 is given with its conserved first and last residue. A D gene is named only where the DNA matches it firmly. The listing skips clone size in some rows; elsewhere it reads once, few, many or a size class.

length,D,V,J,size,CDR3,DNA
14,NA,TRBV7-2,TRBJ1-1,few,CASSPPNDAEGAFF,TGTGCCAGCAGCCCCCCCAATGACGCAGAGGGCGCTTTCTTT
17,TRBD2,TRBV10-3,TRBJ2-1,NA,CAISARASGSSYNEQFF,TGTGCCATCAGTGCGCGGGCTAGCGGGAGCTCCTACAATGAGCAGTTCTTC
15,NA,TRBV4-1,TRBJ2-7,many,CASSQDEGRIGEQYF,TGCGCCAGCAGCCAAGATGAGGGCCGTATCGGCGAGCAGTACTTC
15,TRBD1,TRBV5-1,TRBJ2-5,few,CASSLYRGRQETQYF,TGCGCCAGCAGCTTATACAGGGGGCGTCAAGAGACCCAGTACTTC
12,TRBD1,TRBV3-1,TRBJ1-1,many,CASSPGQGADFF,TGTGCCAGCAGCCCCGGACAGGGGGCTGATTTCTTT
13,NA,TRBV7-8,TRBJ1-1,few,CASSDMTGTEAFF,TGTGCCAGCAGCGACATGACGGGGACTGAAGCTTTCTTT
13,NA,TRBV6-5,TRBJ2-5,many,CASSSQSIETQYF,TGTGCCAGCAGTTCACAGTCCATTGAGACCCAGTACTTC
15,NA,TRBV25-1,TRBJ1-1,few,CASSDGTRGDTEAFF,TGTGCCAGCAGCGACGGGACACGCGGCGACACTGAAGCTTTCTTT
15,NA,TRBV11-3,TRBJ2-3,many,CASSPGQTSTDTQYF,TGTGCCAGCTCTCCAGGACAAACTAGCACAGATACGCAGTATTTT
15,TRBD1,TRBV6-5,TRBJ1-4,few,CASSQTGVANEKLFF,TGTGCCAGCAGCCAGACAGGGGTGGCTAATGAAAAACTGTTTTTT
16,TRBD1,TRBV6-2/TRBV6-3,TRBJ2-1,many,CASSTTISGQYSEQFF,TGTGCCAGCAGTACAACAATATCGGGACAGTATTCTGAGCAGTTCTTC